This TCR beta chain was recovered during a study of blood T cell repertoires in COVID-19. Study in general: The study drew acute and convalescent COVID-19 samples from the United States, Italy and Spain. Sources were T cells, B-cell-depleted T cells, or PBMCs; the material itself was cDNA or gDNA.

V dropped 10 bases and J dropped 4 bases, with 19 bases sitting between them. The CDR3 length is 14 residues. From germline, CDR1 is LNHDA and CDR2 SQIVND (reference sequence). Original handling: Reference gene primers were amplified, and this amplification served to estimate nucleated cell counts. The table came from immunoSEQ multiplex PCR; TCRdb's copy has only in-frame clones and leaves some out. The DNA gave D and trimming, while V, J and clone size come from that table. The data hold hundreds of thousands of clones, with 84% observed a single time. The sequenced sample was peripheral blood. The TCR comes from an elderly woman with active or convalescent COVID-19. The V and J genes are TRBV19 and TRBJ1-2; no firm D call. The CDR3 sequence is CATRLRGLGYGYTF. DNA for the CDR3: TGTGCCACTCGTCTCAGAGGGTTAGGCTATGGCTACACCTTC.